The 2 T cell receptor beta chains below were found in one sample sequenced in a study of cytotoxic CD8 clonotypes in ibrutinib-treated CLL (dated by TCRdb to about 2021). The label giving this sample's time point can be read as: approximately twelve months on ibrutinib. The library was made by the immunoSEQ multiplex PCR assay. Imported from immuneACCESS, the table was reduced by TCRdb to in-frame sequences with V and J called. These copies leave out some clones; in studies compared against another copy, an unresolved V gene accounts for under half, and the cause of the remainder is not known. In all, the sample holds around 97,000 clones, and approximately 82% of those were seen once. The ten top clones hold about 32% of the sample. The sample consisted of PBMCs, taken after 12 months of ibrutinib treatment. These receptors were obtained from a human donor with chronic lymphocytic leukemia.

The V call is TRBV20-1, the J call TRBJ2-7; D may be TRBD1 (6 bases). The CDR3 runs to 11 residues. The germline V gene encodes CDR1 DFQATT and CDR2 SNEGSKA (reference sequence). V was cut by 8 bases and J by 2 bases, with 10 bases left in between. In DNA form, the CDR3 reads TGCAGTTGCAGACAGGCCTACGAGCAGTACTTC. Translated: CSCRQAYEQYF.

The count of this clone is one. The gene calls are TRBV30 and TRBJ2-6; no firm D call. The ends were cut back, 3 bases at V and 0 bases at J, with 6 bases in the middle. Germline lookup yields CDR1 GTSNPN and CDR2 SVGIG (reference sequence). The CDR3 extends over 14 amino acids. This chain's CDR3 is CAWRVSSGANVLTF. The CDR3 nucleotides are TGTGCCTGGAGGGTCAGCTCTGGGGCCAACGTCCTGACTTTC.